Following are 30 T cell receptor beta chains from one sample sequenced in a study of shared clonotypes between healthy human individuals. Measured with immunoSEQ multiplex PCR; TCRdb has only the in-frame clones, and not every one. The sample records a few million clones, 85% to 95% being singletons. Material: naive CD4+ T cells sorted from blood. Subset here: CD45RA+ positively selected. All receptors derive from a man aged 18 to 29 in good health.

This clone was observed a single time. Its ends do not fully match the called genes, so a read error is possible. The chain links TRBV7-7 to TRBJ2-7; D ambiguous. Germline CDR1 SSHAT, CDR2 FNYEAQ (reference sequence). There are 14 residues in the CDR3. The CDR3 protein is CASSPFRPAYEQYF. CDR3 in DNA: TGTGCTAGCAGCCCGTTTAGGCCGGCCTACGAGCAGTACTTC.

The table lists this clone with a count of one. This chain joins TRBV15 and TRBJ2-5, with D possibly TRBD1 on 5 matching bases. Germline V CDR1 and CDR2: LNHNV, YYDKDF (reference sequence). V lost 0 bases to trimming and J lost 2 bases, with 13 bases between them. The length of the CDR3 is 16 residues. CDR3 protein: CATSRDRMGLQETQYF. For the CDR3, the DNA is TGTGCCACCAGCAGAGATCGTATGGGGCTGCAAGAGACCCAGTACTTC.

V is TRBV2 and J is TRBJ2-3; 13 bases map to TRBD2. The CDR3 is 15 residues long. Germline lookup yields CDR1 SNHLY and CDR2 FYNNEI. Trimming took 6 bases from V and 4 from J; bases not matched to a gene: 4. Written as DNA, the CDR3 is TGTGCCAGCAGAGGACTAGCGGGAGCAGCAGATACGCAGTATTTT. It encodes CASRGLAGAADTQYF.

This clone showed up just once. The CDR3 nucleotides read TGTGCCAGCAGCTATGACAGGGCCTCTGGGGCCAACGTCCTGACTTTC. Translation gives CASSYDRASGANVLTF. The V and J genes are TRBV7-3 and TRBJ2-6, with 7 bases that match TRBD1. The CDR3 covers 16 residues. Germline loops: CDR1 SGHTA, CDR2 FQGTGA. The J segment lost 0 bases and the V segment lost 4 bases, leaving 3 bases of the junction unmatched. Full variable domain (missing parts from reference TRBV7-3 and TRBJ2-6): GAGVSQTPSNKVTEKGKYVELRCDPISGHTALYWYRQSLGQGPEFLIYFQGTGAADDSGLPNDRFFAVRPEGSVSTLKIQRTERGDSAVYLCASSYDRASGANVLTFGAGSRLTVL.

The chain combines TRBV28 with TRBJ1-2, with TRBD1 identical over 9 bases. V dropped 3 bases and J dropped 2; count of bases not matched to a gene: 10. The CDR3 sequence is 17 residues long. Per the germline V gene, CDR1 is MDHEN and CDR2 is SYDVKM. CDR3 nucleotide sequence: TGTGCCAGCAGTTTCGGCGGGACAGGGTCCTCAAACTATGGCTACACCTTC. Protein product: CASSFGGTGSSNYGYTF.

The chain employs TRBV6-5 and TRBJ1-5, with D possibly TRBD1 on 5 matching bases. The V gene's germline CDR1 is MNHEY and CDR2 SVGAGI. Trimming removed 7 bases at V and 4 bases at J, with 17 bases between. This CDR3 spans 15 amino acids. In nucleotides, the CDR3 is TGTGCCAGCAACGGGGCAGGTCGAAGAAATCAGCCCCAGCATTTT. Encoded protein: CASNGAGRRNQPQHF.

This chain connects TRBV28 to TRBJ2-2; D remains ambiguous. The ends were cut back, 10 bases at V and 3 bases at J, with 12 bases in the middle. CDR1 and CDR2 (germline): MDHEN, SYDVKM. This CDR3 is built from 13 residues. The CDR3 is CATRTWDTGELFF. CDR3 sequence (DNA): TGTGCCACACGGACCTGGGACACCGGGGAGCTGTTTTTT.

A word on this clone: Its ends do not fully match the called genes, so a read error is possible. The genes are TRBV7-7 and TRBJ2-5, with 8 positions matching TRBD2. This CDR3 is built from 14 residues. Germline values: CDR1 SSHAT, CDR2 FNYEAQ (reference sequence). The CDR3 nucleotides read TGTGCTAGCAGCTTATCGACGGGGGGGGAGACCCAGTACTTC. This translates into CASSLSTGGETQYF.

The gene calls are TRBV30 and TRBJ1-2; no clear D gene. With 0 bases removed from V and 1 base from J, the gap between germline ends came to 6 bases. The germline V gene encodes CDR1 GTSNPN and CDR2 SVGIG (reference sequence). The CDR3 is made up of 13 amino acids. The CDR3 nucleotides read TGTGCCTGGAGTGTTGTCAGTAACTATGGCTACACCTTC. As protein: CAWSVVSNYGYTF.

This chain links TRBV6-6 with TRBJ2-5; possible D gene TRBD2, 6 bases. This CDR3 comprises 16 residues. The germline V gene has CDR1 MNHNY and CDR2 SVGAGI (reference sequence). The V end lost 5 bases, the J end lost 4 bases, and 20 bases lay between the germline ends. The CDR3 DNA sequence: TGTGCCAGCAGTCCCCGTTGGGGAGGAGATTCAGAGACCCAGTACTTC. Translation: CASSPRWGGDSETQYF.

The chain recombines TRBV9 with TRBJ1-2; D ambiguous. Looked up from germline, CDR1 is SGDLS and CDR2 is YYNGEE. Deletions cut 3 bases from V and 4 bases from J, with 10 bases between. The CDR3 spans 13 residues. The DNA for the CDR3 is TGTGCCAGCAGCGGGACCGAGTTCTATGGCTACACCTTC. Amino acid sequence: CASSGTEFYGYTF.

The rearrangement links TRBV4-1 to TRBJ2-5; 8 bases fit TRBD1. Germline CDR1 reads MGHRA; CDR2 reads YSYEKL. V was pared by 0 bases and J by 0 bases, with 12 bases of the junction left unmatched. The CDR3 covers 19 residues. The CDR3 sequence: CASSQELVGRTGHQETQYF. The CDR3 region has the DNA TGCGCCAGCAGCCAAGAGTTGGTTGGAAGGACAGGGCACCAAGAGACCCAGTACTTC.

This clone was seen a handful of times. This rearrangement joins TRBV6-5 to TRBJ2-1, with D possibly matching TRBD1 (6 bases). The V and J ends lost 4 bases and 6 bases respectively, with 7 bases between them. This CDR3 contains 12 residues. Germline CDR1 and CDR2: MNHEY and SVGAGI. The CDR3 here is CASSLQGNEQFF. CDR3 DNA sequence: TGTGCCAGCAGTTTACAGGGCAATGAGCAGTTCTTC.

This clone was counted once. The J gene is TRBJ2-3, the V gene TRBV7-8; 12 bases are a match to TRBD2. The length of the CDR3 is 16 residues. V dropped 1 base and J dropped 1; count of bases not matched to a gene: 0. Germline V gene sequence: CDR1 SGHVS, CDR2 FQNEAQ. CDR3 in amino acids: CASSLGLAGGTDTQYF. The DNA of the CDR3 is TGTGCCAGCAGCTTAGGACTAGCGGGGGGCACAGATACGCAGTATTTT.

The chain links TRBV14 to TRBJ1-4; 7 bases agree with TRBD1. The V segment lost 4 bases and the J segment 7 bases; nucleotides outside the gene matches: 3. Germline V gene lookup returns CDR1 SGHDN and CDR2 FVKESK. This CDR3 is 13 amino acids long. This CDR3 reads CASSLNRGEKLFF. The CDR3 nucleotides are TGTGCCAGCAGCCTAAACAGGGGTGAAAAACTGTTTTTT.

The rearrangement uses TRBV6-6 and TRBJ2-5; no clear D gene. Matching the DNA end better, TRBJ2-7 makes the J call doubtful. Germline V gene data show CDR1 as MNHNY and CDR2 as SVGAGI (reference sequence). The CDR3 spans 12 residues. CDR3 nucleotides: TGTGCCAGCAGCCGATCTTACTACGAGCAGTACTTC. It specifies CASSRSYYEQYF.

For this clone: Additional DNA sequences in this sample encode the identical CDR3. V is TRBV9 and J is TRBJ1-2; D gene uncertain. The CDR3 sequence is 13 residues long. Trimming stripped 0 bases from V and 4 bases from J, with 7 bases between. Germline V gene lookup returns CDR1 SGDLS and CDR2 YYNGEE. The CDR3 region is CASSVDSFYGYTF. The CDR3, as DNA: TGTGCCAGCAGCGTAGACAGTTTCTATGGCTACACCTTC.

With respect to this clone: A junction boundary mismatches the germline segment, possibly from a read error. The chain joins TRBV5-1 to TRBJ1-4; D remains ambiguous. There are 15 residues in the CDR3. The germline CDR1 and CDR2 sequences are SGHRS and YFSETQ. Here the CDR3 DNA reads TGCGCCAGCAGTTTGGAAGGACGGGTCAATGAAAAACTGTTTTTT. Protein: CASSLEGRVNEKLFF. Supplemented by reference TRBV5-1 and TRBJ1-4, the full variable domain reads KAGVTQTPRYLIKTRGQQVTLSCSPISGHRSVSWYQQTPGQGLQFLFEYFSETQRNKGNFPGRFSGRQFSNSRSEMNVSTLELGDSALYLCASSLEGRVNEKLFFGSGTQLSVL.

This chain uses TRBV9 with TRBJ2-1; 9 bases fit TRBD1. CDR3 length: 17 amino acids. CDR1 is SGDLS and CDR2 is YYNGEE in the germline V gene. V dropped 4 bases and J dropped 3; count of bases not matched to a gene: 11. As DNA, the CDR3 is TGTGCCAGCAGCCACAATCCGGGACAGGGTATCTACAATGAGCAGTTCTTC. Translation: CASSHNPGQGIYNEQFF.

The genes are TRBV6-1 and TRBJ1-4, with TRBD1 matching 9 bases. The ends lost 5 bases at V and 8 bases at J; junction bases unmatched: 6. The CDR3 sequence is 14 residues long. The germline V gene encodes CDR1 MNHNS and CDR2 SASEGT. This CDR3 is CASSSGTGYEKLFF. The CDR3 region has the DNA TGTGCCAGCAGTTCCGGGACAGGGTACGAAAAACTGTTTTTT.

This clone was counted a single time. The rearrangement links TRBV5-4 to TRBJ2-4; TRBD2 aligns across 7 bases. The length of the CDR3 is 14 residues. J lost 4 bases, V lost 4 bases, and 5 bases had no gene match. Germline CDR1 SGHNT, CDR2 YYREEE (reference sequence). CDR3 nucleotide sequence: TGTGCCAGCAGCGCGAGCGGGGTTAAAAACATTCAGTACTTC. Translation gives CASSASGVKNIQYF.

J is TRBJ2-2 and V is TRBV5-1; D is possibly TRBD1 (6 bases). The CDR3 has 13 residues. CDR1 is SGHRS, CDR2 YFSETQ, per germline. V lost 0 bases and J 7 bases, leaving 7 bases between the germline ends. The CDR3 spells CASSLGTDGELFF. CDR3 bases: TGCGCCAGCAGCTTGGGGACAGACGGGGAGCTGTTTTTT.

The CDR3 DNA sequence: TGTGCCAGCAGAAATGACAGGGGTACGAGTTACGAGCAGTACTTC. It encodes CASRNDRGTSYEQYF. The rearrangement joins TRBV6-5 to TRBJ2-7; 8 nucleotides match TRBD1. The CDR3 consists of 15 residues. Germline loops: CDR1 MNHEY, CDR2 SVGAGI. The junction had 11 bases not matched to a gene; V was cut back by 6 bases and J by 4 bases.

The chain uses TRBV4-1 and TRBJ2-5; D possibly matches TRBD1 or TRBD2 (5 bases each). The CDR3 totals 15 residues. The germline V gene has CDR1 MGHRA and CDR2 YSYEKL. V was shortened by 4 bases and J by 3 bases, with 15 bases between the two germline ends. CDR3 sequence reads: CASSRPLGREETQYF. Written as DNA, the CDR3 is TGCGCCAGCAGCCGACCCTTGGGACGAGAAGAGACCCAGTACTTC.

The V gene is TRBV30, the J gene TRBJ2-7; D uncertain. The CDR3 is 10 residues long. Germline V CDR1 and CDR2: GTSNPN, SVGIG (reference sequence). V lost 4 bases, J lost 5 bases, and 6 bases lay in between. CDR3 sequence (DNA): TGTGCCTGGATCCGGGACGAGCAGTACTTC. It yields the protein CAWIRDEQYF.

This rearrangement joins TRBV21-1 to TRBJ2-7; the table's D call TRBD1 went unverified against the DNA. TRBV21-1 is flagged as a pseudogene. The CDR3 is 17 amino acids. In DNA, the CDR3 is TGTGCCAGCAGCAAAGCTAGGGGACAGGGGAGCTCCTACGAGCAGTACTTC. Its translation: CASSKARGQGSSYEQYF.

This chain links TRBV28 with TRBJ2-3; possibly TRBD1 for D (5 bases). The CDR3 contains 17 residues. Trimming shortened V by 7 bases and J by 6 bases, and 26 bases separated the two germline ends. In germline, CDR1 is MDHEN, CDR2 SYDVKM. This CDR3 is CASTNGWGGRTRDTQYF. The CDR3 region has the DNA TGTGCCAGCACCAACGGGTGGGGCGGAAGAACACGGGATACGCAGTATTTT.

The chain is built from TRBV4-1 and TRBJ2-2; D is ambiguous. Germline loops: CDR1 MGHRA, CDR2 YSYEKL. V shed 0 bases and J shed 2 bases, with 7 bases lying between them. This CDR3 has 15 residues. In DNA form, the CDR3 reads TGCGCCAGCAGCCAAGAATATCCTAACACCGGGGAGCTGTTTTTT. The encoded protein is CASSQEYPNTGELFF.

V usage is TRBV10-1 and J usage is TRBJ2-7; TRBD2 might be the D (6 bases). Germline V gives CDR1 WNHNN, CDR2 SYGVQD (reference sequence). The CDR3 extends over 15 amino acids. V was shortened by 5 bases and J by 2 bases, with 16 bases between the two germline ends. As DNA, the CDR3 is TGCGCCAGCAGTCCCTCCCGGGACTTCGCCTACGAGCAGTACTTC. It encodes CASSPSRDFAYEQYF.

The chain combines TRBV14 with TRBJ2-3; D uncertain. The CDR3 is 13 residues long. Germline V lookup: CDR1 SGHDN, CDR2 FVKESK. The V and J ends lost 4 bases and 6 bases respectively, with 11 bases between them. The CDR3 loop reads CASSPRLRDTQYF. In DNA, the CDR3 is TGTGCCAGCAGCCCCCGGCTAAGGGATACGCAGTATTTT. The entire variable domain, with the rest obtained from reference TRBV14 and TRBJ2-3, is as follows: EAGVTQFPSHSVIEKGQTVTLRCDPISGHDNLYWYRRVMGKEIKFLLHFVKESKQDESGMPNNRFLAERTGGTYSTLKVQPAELEDSGVYFCASSPRLRDTQYFGPGTRLTVL.